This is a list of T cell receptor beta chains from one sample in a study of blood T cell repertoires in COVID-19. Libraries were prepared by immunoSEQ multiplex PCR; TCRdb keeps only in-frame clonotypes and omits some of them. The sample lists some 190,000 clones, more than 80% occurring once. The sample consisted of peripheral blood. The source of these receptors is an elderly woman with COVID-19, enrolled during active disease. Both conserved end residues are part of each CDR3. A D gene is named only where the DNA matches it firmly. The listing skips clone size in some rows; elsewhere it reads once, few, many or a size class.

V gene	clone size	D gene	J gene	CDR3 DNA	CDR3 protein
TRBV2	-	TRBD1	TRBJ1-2	TGTGCCAGCATGGACAGGGATTACTATGGCTACACCTTC	CASMDRDYYGYTF
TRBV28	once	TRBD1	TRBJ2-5	TGTGCCAGCAGTTATCCGGGACAGGGGCAACAAGAGACCCAGTACTTC	CASSYPGQGQQETQYF
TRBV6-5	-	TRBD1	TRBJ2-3	TGTGCCAGCAGTCAGACAGGGTCACTCACAGATACGCAGTATTTT	CASSQTGSLTDTQYF
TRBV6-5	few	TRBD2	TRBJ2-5	TGTGCCAGCAGTAGCGGGGGGGCCTACGAGACCCAGTACTTC	CASSSGGAYETQYF
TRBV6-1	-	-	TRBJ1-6	TGTGCCAGCAGCTTACAGGGCTCACCCCTCCACTTT	CASSLQGSPLHF
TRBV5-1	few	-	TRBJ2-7	TGCGCCAGCAGCTTGGGCGGACTGTACGAGCAGTACTTC	CASSLGGLYEQYF
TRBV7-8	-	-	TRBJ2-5	TGTGCCAGCAGCCCTACCCCCGGGACTCAAAAGGAGACCCAGTACTTC	CASSPTPGTQKETQYF
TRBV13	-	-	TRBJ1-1	TGTGCCAGCGACAACAGGGCCCGGACTGAAGCTTTCTTT	CASDNRARTEAFF
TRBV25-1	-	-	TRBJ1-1	TGTGCCAGCAGACGAGGGGGATTGGGGGGGACTGAAGCTTTCTTT	CASRRGGLGGTEAFF
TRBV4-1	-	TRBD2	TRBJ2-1	TGCGCCAGCAGCCAAAGGAGCGGGAGCACGAATGAGCAGTTCTTC	CASSQRSGSTNEQFF
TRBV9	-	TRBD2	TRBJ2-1	TGTGCCAGCAGCCCGGGGACTAGTGGTCTGTTCTTC	CASSPGTSGLFF
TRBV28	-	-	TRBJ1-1	TGTGCCAGCAGTTTGAGCACTGAAGCTTTCTTT	CASSLSTEAFF
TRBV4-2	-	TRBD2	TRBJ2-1	TGTGCCAGCAGCCAAGTGACTCAAGCGGGAGGCTCCTACAATGAGCAGTTCTTC	CASSQVTQAGGSYNEQFF
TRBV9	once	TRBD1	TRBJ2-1	TGTGCCAGCAGCCAAAGACAGGGTTCCTACAATGAGCAGTTCTTC	CASSQRQGSYNEQFF
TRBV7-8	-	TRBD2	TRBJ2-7	TGTGCCAGCAGCGCGGGGACTAGCGGGACTGCCACCTACGAGCAGTACTTC	CASSAGTSGTATYEQYF
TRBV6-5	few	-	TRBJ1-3	TGTGCCAGCAGACCGGGGGGTTCTGGAAACACCATATATTTT	CASRPGGSGNTIYF
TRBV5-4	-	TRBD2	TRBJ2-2	TGTGCCAGCAGGTCTACGCGGGGGGTCGACACCGGGGAGCTGTTTTTT	CASRSTRGVDTGELFF
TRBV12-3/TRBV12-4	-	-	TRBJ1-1	TGTGCCAGCAGTTTTTCGCGGCAGAAAGCTTTCTTT	CASSFSRQKAFF
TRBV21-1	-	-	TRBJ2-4	TGTGCCAGCAGCCTTTTCTGGCAAACAAACATTCAGTACTTC	CASSLFWQTNIQYF
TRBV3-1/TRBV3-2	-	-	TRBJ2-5	TGTGCCAGCAAACTGGGGAGAGAGACCCAGTACTTC	CASKLGRETQYF
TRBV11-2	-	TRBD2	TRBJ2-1	TGTGCCAGCAGCCGCGTAGCGGGAGCCCTCCTCTATGAGCAGTTCTTC	CASSRVAGALLYEQFF
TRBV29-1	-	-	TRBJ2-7	TGCAGCGTTGACTCAGGGCACGAGCAGTACTTC	CSVDSGHEQYF
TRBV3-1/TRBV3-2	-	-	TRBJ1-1	TGTGCCAGCAGTCCTCGGGGCGGGGCACGCACTGAAGCTTTCTTT	CASSPRGGARTEAFF
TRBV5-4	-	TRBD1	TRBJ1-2	TGTGCCAGCTCAACCCCAGGGGGCTCTAACTATGGCTACACCTTC	CASSTPGGSNYGYTF
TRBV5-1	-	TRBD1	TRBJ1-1	TGCGCCAGCAGCTTAGTAACAGGGGACACTGAAGCTTTCTTT	CASSLVTGDTEAFF
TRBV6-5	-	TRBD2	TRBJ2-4	TGTGCCAGCAGGCCCCGTGGCGGGGGGAACATTCAGTACTTC	CASRPRGGGNIQYF
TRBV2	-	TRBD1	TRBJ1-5	TGTGCCAGCGCCGGGACAGGGAATAGCAATCAGCCCCAGCATTTT	CASAGTGNSNQPQHF
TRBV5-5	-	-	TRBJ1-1	TGTGCCAGCAGCTTGGCGCGGGACGTGAACACTGAAGCTTTCTTT	CASSLARDVNTEAFF
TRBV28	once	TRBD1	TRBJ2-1	TGTGCCAGCAGTTCGGGGACAGGGGGCCTCTACAATGAGCAGTTCTTC	CASSSGTGGLYNEQFF
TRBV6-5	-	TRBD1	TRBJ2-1	TGTGCCAGCAGGTACTTTCCGGGACAGGAGTTCTTC	CASRYFPGQEFF
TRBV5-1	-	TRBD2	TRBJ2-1	TGCGCCAGCAGCTCAATAGCGGGTTTTAATGAGCAGTTCTTC	CASSSIAGFNEQFF
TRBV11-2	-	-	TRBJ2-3	TGTGCCAGCAGCCGCGGGGACCGGGTGGATACGCAGTATTTT	CASSRGDRVDTQYF
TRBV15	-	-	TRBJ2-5	TGTGCCACCAGCAGATCACCATATAGCGGACAAGAGACCCAGTACTTC	CATSRSPYSGQETQYF
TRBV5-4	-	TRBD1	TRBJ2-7	TGTGCCAGCAGCCTCCCAGGGGGCGGGTCCTACGAGCAGTACTTC	CASSLPGGGSYEQYF
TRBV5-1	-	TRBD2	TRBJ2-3	TGCGCCAGCAGCAATATAGCGGGGGGCACAGATACGCAGTATTTT	CASSNIAGGTDTQYF
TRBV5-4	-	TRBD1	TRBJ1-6	TGTGCCAGCAGCTTGGCGGGGACAGTAACTTCACCCCTCCACTTT	CASSLAGTVTSPLHF
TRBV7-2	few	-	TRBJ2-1	TGTGCCAGCAGCTTAAGGGGTTCCTACAATGAGCAGTTCTTC	CASSLRGSYNEQFF
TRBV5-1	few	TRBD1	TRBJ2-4	TGCGCCAGCAGCTTGGATGGACAGGGCAACATTCAGTACTTC	CASSLDGQGNIQYF
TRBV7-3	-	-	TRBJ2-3	TGTGCCAGCAGCTTAGAGGCGGGGAAAAATACGCAGTATTTT	CASSLEAGKNTQYF
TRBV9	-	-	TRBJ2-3	TGTGCCAGCAGCCTAACTACAGATACGCAGTATTTT	CASSLTTDTQYF
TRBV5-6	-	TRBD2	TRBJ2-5	TGTGCCAGCGGGAGGGAAGAGACCCAGTACTTC	CASGREETQYF
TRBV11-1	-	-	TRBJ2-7	TGTGCCAGCAGCGTAACAGGCTACGAGCAGTACTTC	CASSVTGYEQYF
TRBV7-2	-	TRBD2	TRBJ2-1	TGTGCCAGCAGCCAGACTAGCCGGATCTACAATGAGCAGTTCTTC	CASSQTSRIYNEQFF
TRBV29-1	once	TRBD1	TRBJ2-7	TGCAGCGCCGACGGTGGGGTGGGACAGGCTTACGAGCAGTACTTC	CSADGGVGQAYEQYF
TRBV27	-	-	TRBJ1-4	TGTGCCAGCAGTTTGAGTATAGGACTTCGAGAAAAACTGTTTTTT	CASSLSIGLREKLFF
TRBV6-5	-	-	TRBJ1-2	TGTGCCAGCAGTCCACGGGAATGGGAGGGGTATGGCTACACCTTC	CASSPREWEGYGYTF
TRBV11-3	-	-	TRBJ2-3	TGTGCCAGCAGCCTCGGAGGGGCCACAGATACGCAGTATTTT	CASSLGGATDTQYF
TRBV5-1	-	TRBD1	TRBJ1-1	TGCGCCAGCAGCTTACAGGGGGCGGTGGGCACTGAAGCTTTCTTT	CASSLQGAVGTEAFF
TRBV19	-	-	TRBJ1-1	TGTGCCAGTAGTACCCGCCCAGCGGAGCAGGCCACTGAAGCTTTCTTT	CASSTRPAEQATEAFF
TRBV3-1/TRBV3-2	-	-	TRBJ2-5	TGTGCCAGCAGCCAGTACGCGGGATGGCAAGAGACCCAGTACTTC	CASSQYAGWQETQYF
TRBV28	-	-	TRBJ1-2	TGTGCCAGCACCACGACAGGAGATGGCTACACCTTC	CASTTTGDGYTF